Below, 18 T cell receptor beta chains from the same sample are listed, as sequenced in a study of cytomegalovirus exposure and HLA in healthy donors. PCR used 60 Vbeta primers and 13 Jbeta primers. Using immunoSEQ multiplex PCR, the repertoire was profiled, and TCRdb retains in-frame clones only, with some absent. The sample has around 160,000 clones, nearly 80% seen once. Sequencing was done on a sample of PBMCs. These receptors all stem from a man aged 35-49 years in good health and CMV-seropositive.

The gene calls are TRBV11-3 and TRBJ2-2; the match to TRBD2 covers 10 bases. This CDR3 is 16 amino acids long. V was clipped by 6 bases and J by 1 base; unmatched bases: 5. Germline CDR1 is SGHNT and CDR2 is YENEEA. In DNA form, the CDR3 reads TGTGCCAGCAGGCTTGGACTAGCGGAGAACACCGGGGAGCTGTTTTTT. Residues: CASRLGLAENTGELFF.

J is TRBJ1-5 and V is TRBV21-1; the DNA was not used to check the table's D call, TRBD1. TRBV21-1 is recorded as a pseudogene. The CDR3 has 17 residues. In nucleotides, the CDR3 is TGTGCCAGCAGCACTCCCCGGGGGACAGGAAGCAATCAGCCCCAGCATTTT. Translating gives CASSTPRGTGSNQPQHF.

The CDR3 protein is CASAPQDRTNTGELFF. The CDR3 DNA reads as TGTGCCAGCGCACCCCAGGACAGGACTAACACCGGGGAGCTGTTTTTT. This chain joins TRBV6-4 and TRBJ2-2; 7 bases align to TRBD1. After removal of 8 bases from V and 2 bases from J, the junction contained 11 bases not matched to a gene. CDR1 is MRHNA, CDR2 SNTAGT, per germline. The CDR3 length is 16 residues.

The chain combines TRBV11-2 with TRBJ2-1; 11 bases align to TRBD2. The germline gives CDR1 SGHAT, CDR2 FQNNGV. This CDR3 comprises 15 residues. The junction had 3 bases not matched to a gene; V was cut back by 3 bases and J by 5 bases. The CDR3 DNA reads TGTGCCAGCAGCTTGGGGACTAGCGGTAACAATGAGCAGTTCTTC. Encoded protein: CASSLGTSGNNEQFF.

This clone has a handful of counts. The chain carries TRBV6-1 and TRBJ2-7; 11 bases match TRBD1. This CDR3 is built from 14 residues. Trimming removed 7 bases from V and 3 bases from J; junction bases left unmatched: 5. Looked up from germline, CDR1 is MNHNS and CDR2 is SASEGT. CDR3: CASTTGTGGYEQYF. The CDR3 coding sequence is TGTGCCAGCACCACCGGGACAGGGGGCTACGAGCAGTACTTC.

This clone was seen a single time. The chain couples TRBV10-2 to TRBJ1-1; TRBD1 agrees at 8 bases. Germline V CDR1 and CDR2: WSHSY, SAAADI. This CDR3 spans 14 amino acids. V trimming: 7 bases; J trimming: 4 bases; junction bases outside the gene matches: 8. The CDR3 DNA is TGCGCCAGCACATGGACAGGGACGGCCACTGAAGCTTTCTTT. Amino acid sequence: CASTWTGTATEAFF.

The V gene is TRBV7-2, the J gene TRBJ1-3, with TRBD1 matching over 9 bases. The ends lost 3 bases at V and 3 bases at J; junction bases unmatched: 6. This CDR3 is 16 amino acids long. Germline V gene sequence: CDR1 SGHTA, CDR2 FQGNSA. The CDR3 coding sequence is TGTGCCAGCAGCTTCAAAACAGGGGGCTATGGAAACACCATATATTTT. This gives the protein CASSFKTGGYGNTIYF.

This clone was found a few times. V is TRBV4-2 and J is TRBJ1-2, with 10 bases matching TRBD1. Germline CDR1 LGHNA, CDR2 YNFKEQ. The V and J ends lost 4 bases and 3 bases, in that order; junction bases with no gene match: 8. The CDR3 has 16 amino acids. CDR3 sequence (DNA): TGTGCCAGCAGCCCAGAACCGGGACAGGGGTACTATGGCTACACCTTC. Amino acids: CASSPEPGQGYYGYTF.

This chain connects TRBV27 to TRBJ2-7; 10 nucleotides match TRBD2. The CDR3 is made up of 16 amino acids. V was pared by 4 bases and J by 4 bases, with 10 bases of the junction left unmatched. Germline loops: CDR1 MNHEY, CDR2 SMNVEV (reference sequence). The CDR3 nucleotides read TGTGCCAGCAGTTCCCTCCCTGGACTAGCGGCGTACGAGCAGTACTTC. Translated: CASSSLPGLAAYEQYF.

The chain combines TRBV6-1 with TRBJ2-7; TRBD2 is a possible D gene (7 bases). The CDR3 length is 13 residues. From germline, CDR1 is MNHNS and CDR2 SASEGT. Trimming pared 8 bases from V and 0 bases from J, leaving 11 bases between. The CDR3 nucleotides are TGTGCCAGCGGGGGGGACAACTCCTACGAGCAGTACTTC. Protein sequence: CASGGDNSYEQYF.

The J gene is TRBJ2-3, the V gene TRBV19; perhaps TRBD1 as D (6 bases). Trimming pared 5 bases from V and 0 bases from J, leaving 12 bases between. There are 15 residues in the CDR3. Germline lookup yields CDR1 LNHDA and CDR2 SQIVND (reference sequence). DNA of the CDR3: TGTGCCAGTAGTTCCACTAGGGGGAGCACAGATACGCAGTATTTT. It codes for CASSSTRGSTDTQYF. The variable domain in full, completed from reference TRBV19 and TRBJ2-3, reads DGGITQSPKYLFRKEGQNVTLSCEQNLNHDAMYWYRQDPGQGLRLIYYSQIVNDFQKGDIAEGYSVSREKKESFPLTVTSAQKNPTAFYLCASSSTRGSTDTQYFGPGTRLTVL.

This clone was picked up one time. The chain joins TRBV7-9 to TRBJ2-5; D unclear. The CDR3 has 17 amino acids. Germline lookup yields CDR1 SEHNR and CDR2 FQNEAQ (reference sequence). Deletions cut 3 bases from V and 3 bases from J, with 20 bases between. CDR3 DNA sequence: TGTGCCAGCAGCTTGGGCGACACCAGCCGAGAAAAAGAGACCCAGTACTTC. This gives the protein CASSLGDTSREKETQYF.

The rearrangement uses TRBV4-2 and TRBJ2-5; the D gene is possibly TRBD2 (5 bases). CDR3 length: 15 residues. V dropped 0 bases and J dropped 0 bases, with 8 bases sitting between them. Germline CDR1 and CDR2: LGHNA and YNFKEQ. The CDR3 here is CASSQEADYQETQYF. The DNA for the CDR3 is TGTGCCAGCAGCCAAGAAGCGGACTACCAAGAGACCCAGTACTTC.

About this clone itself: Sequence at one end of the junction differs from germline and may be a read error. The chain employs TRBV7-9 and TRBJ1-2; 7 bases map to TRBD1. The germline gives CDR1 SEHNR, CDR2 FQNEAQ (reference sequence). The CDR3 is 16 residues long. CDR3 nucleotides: TGTTCCAGCAGCTTAGTAGACATCAGACAGGGCTATGGCTACACCTTC. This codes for CSSSLVDIRQGYGYTF.

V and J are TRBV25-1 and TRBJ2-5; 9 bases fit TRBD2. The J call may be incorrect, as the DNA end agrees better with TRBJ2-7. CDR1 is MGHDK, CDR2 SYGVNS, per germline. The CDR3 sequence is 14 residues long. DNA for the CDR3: TGTGCCAGCGGGAATAGCGGGAGTGGCTACGAGCAGTACTTC. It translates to CASGNSGSGYEQYF.

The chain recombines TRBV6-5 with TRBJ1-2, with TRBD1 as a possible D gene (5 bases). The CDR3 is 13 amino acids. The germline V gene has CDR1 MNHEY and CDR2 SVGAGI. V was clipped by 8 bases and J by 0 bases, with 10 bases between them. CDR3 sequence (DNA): TGTGCCAGCCGTAGGGGCACTAACTATGGCTACACCTTC. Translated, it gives CASRRGTNYGYTF.

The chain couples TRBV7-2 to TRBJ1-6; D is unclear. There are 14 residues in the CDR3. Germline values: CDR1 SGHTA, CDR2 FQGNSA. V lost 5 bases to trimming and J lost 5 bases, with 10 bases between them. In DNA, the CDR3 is TGTGCCAGCAGCCCAGGATCAAATAATTCACCCCTCCACTTT. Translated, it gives CASSPGSNNSPLHF.

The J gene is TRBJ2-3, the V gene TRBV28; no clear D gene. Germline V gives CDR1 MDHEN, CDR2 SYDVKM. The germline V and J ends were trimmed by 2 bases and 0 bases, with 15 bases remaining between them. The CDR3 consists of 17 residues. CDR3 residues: CASSLILDITSTDTQYF. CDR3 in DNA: TGTGCCAGCAGTTTAATTCTCGACATAACTAGCACAGATACGCAGTATTTT.